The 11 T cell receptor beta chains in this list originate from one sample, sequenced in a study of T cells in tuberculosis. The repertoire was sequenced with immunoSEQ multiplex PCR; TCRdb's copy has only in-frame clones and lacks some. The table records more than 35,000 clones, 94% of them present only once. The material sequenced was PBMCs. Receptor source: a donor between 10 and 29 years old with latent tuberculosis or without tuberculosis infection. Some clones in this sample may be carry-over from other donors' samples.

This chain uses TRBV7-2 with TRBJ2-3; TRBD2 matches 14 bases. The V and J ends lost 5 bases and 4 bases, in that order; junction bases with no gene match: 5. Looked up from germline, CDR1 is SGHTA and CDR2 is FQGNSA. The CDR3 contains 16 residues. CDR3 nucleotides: TGTGCCAGCAGCGCCGGACTAGCGGGGGGCTCAGATACGCAGTATTTT. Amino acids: CASSAGLAGGSDTQYF.

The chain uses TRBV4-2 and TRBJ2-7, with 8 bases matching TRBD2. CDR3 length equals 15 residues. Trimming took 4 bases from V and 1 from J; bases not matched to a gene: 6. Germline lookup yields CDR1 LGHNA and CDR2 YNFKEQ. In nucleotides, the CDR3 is TGTGCCAGCAGCCGGAGCGGGGGCGCTTCCTACGAGCAGTACTTC. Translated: CASSRSGGASYEQYF.

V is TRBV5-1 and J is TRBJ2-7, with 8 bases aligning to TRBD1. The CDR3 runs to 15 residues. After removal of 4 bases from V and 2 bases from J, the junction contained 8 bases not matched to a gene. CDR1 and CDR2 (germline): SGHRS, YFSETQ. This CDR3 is CASSQLTGAAYEQYF. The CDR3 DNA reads TGCGCCAGCAGCCAGCTGACAGGGGCGGCCTACGAGCAGTACTTC.

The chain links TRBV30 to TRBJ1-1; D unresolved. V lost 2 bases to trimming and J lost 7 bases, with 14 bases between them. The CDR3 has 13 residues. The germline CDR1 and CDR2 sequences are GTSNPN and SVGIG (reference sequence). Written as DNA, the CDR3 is TGTGCCTGGAGTTCCGACCGAGCAGGTGAAGCTTTCTTT. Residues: CAWSSDRAGEAFF.

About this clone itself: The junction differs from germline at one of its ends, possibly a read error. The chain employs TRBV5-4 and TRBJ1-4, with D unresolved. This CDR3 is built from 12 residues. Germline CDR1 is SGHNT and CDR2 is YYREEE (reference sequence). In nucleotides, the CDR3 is TGTGCCAGTAGCTTTTTAAATGAAAAACTGTTTTTT. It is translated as CASSFLNEKLFF.

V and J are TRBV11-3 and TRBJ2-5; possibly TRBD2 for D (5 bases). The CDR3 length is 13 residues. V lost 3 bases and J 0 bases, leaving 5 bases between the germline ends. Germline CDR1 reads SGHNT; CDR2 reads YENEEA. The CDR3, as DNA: TGTGCCAGCAGCTTGGACTACCAAGAGACCCAGTACTTC. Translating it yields CASSLDYQETQYF.

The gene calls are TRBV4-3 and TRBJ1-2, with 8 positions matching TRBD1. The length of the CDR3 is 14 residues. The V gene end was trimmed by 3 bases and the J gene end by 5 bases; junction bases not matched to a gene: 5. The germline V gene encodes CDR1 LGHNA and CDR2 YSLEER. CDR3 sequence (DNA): TGCGCCAGCAGCCAGGCTCGACAGGGGTATGGCTACACCTTC. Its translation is CASSQARQGYGYTF.

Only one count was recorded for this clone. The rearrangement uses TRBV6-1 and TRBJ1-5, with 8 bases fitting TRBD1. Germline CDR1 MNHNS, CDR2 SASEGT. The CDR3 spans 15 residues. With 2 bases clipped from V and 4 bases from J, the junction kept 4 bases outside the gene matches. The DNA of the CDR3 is TGTGCCAGCAGTGAACTTGACAGGGGTAATCAGCCCCAGCATTTT. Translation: CASSELDRGNQPQHF.

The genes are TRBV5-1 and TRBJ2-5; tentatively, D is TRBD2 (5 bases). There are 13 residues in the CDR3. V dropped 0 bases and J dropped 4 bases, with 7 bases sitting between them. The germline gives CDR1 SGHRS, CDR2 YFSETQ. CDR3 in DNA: TGCGCCAGCAGCTTGGGAGGGAGAGAGACCCAGTACTTC. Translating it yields CASSLGGRETQYF.

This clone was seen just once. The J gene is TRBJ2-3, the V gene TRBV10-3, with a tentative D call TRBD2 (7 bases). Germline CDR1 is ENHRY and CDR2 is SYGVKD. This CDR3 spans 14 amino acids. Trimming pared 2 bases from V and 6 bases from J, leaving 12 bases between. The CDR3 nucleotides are TGTGCCATCAGTGAGGGGGGGGCCCGGGATACGCAGTATTTT. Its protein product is CAISEGGARDTQYF.

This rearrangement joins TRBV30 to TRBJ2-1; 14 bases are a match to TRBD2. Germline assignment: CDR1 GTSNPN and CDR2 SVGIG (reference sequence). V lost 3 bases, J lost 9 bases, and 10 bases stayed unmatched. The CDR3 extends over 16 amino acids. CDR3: CAWRGYGTSGGAEQFF. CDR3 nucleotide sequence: TGTGCCTGGAGGGGATACGGGACTAGCGGGGGAGCTGAGCAGTTCTTC.